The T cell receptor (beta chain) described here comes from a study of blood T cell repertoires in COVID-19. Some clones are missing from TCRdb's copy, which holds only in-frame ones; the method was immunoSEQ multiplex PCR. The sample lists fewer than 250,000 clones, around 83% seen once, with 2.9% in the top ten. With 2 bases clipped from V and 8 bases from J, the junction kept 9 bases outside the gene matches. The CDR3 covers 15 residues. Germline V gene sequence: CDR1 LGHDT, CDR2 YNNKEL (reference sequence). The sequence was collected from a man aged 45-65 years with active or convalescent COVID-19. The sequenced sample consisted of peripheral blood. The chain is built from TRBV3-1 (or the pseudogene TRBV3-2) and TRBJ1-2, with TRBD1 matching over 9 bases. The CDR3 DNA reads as TGTGCCAGCAGCCAATTGGACAGGGGAATTGGGGGCTACACCTTC. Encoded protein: CASSQLDRGIGGYTF.